These T cell receptor beta chains were read from a single sample in a study of memory CD4+ T cells and cytomegalovirus serostatus. The assay was immunoSEQ multiplex PCR, and TCRdb's table has in-frame clones only and misses some. Among tens of thousands of clones listed, roughly 80% were seen once. Material for sequencing was memory CD4+ T cells from blood. The receptors stem from an adult in good health and CMV-seronegative. Both conserved end residues are part of each CDR3. D genes are given only for firm matches. Not all rows give a size; the values are once, few, many and, for expanded clones, a class.

v_call,clone_size,cdr3_length,d_call,j_call,cdr3_aa,cdr3_nt
TRBV30,NA,12,NA,TRBJ2-7,CAWSNLGYEQYF,TGTGCCTGGAGTAATCTAGGATACGAGCAGTACTTC
TRBV28,NA,17,TRBD1,TRBJ1-4,CASNRPGQGATNEKLFF,TGTGCCAGCAATCGCCCGGGACAGGGTGCAACTAATGAAAAACTGTTTTTT
TRBV30,NA,19,TRBD1,TRBJ1-1,CAWSAKLGTGRSMNTEAFF,TGTGCCTGGAGTGCCAAGCTCGGGACAGGGCGATCCATGAACACTGAAGCTTTCTTT
TRBV7-2,NA,14,TRBD1,TRBJ2-7,CASSPFSGGGEQYF,TGTGCCAGCAGCCCCTTCTCAGGGGGCGGCGAGCAGTACTTC
TRBV19,NA,17,TRBD1,TRBJ1-5,CASSPTRGPLSREPQHF,TGTGCCAGTAGCCCTACCAGGGGGCCATTATCTCGGGAGCCCCAGCATTTT
TRBV15,few,15,NA,TRBJ2-2,CATSRERGTTGELFF,TGTGCCACCAGCAGAGAGAGAGGGACAACCGGGGAGCTGTTTTTT
TRBV5-4,NA,14,TRBD1,TRBJ2-5,CASSLQGAQETQYF,TGTGCCAGCAGCCTACAGGGGGCCCAAGAGACCCAGTACTTC
TRBV5-1,NA,16,NA,TRBJ2-6,CASSSTTVSGANVLTF,TGCGCCAGCAGCTCAACTACAGTCTCTGGGGCCAACGTCCTGACTTTC
TRBV11-2,NA,12,NA,TRBJ2-7,CASSLGRLEQYF,TGTGCCAGCAGCTTAGGACGTCTGGAGCAGTACTTC
TRBV7-8,NA,13,NA,TRBJ2-7,CASSLAREYEQYF,TGTGCCAGCAGCTTAGCGAGGGAGTACGAGCAGTACTTC
TRBV18,NA,18,TRBD1,TRBJ2-4,CASQGAPEIDVAKNIQYF,TGTGCCTCGCAGGGGGCGCCGGAGATAGATGTAGCCAAAAACATTCAGTACTTC
TRBV7-2,NA,12,NA,TRBJ1-6,CASSLGQSPLHF,TGTGCCAGCAGCTTAGGACAGTCACCCCTCCACTTT
TRBV30,NA,14,NA,TRBJ1-5,CAWSADNSNQPQHF,TGTGCCTGGAGCGCCGACAATAGCAATCAGCCCCAGCATTTT
TRBV19,NA,14,NA,TRBJ1-4,CASSIGSGSEKLFF,TGTGCCAGTAGTATAGGGTCAGGGAGCGAAAAACTGTTTTTT
TRBV5-1,NA,15,TRBD2,TRBJ2-5,CASSLAGTSGETQYF,TGCGCCAGCAGCTTGGCGGGGACTAGCGGGGAGACCCAGTACTTC
TRBV29-1,NA,13,NA,TRBJ1-3,CSVLGGGRNTIYF,TGCAGCGTCCTAGGGGGGGGGCGAAACACCATATATTTT
TRBV6-6,NA,15,TRBD1,TRBJ2-5,CASRITGGAQETQYF,TGTGCCAGCAGAATCACAGGGGGTGCGCAAGAGACCCAGTACTTC
TRBV5-5,once,13,NA,TRBJ1-1,CASSLRTLAEAFF,TGTGCCAGCAGCTTGAGGACCTTAGCTGAAGCTTTCTTT
TRBV11-2,NA,15,NA,TRBJ2-7,CASSLGQLGTYEQYF,TGTGCCAGCAGCTTGGGGCAGCTTGGTACCTACGAGCAGTACTTC
TRBV11-2,NA,15,NA,TRBJ2-1,CASSFISGPYNEQFF,TGTGCCAGCAGCTTTATTTCGGGGCCATACAATGAGCAGTTCTTC
TRBV5-6,NA,14,NA,TRBJ1-3,CASSLDLSGNTIYF,TGTGCCAGCAGCTTGGACCTCTCTGGAAACACCATATATTTT
TRBV5-6,NA,13,TRBD1,TRBJ1-2,CAGLRSGGYGYTF,TGTGCCGGACTCAGGTCAGGGGGCTATGGCTACACCTTC
TRBV10-3,medium-sized,13,NA,TRBJ1-3,CAISQSSGNTIYF,TGTGCCATCAGTCAGAGCTCTGGAAACACCATATATTTT
TRBV7-9,NA,14,NA,TRBJ1-6,CASSSTDSSSPLHF,TGTGCCAGCAGCTCAACGGACAGCTCTTCACCCCTCCACTTT
TRBV6-1,NA,13,NA,TRBJ2-7,CASSGTSPYEQYF,TGTGCCAGCAGTGGGACGTCGCCCTACGAGCAGTACTTC
TRBV15,once,14,NA,TRBJ1-5,CATSYRGAWQPQHF,TGTGCCACCAGCTACCGGGGGGCTTGGCAGCCCCAGCATTTT
TRBV6-5,NA,13,NA,TRBJ1-2,CASSYDSLLGYTF,TGTGCCAGCAGTTACGACAGTCTACTAGGCTACACCTTC
TRBV6-6,NA,14,TRBD1,TRBJ2-1,CASSNRGQYNEQFF,TGTGCCAGCAGTAACAGGGGGCAGTACAATGAGCAGTTCTTC
TRBV6-5,once,11,NA,TRBJ2-3,CASSHLGTQYF,TGTGCCAGCAGTCACCTCGGGACGCAGTATTTT
TRBV6-5,NA,13,NA,TRBJ2-5,CASSPGGWQTQYF,TGTGCCAGCAGCCCCGGCGGGTGGCAGACCCAGTACTTC
TRBV2,NA,16,NA,TRBJ2-7,CASRATPGASSYEQYF,TGTGCCAGCAGAGCAACCCCGGGGGCCTCCTCCTACGAGCAGTACTTC
TRBV5-1,NA,18,TRBD2,TRBJ2-7,CASSPAGTSGGASYEQYF,TGCGCCAGCAGCCCAGCCGGGACTAGCGGGGGGGCCTCCTACGAGCAGTACTTC
TRBV18,NA,12,NA,TRBJ2-3,CASSPKGDTQYF,TGTGCCAGCTCCCCCAAAGGGGATACGCAGTATTTT
TRBV5-1,NA,13,NA,TRBJ1-1,CASSFWGRTEAFF,TGCGCCAGCAGCTTTTGGGGAAGGACTGAAGCTTTCTTT
TRBV30,NA,13,NA,TRBJ1-1,CAWSARSGTEAFF,TGTGCCTGGAGTGCTAGAAGCGGCACTGAAGCTTTCTTT
TRBV6-6,NA,16,TRBD2,TRBJ2-3,CASSFTSGGAGGAQYF,TGTGCCAGCAGTTTCACTAGCGGGGGGGCCGGGGGTGCGCAGTATTTT
TRBV28,NA,13,TRBD1,TRBJ2-5,CASSFPRDRVEYF,TGTGCCAGCAGTTTCCCCCGGGACAGAGTAGAGTACTTC
TRBV25-1,NA,16,TRBD1,TRBJ2-2,CASSEYNRGFGGELFF,TGTGCCAGCAGTGAATACAACAGGGGGTTTGGCGGGGAGCTGTTTTTT
TRBV19,medium-sized,14,NA,TRBJ2-7,CASSRPWESDEQYF,TGTGCCAGTAGCAGGCCGTGGGAGAGCGACGAGCAGTACTTC
TRBV14,NA,15,NA,TRBJ1-6,CASSQELAGNSPLHF,TGTGCCAGCAGCCAAGAACTGGCAGGGAATTCACCCCTCCACTTT
TRBV5-1,medium-sized,17,NA,TRBJ2-2,CASSLGISGANTGELFF,TGCGCCAGCAGCTTGGGGATTAGCGGCGCGAACACCGGGGAGCTGTTTTTT
TRBV29-1,NA,12,NA,TRBJ1-1,CSAHNGNTEAFF,TGCAGCGCTCACAATGGGAACACTGAAGCTTTCTTT